The next 18 T cell receptor beta chains were all read from a single sample in a study of control samples from healthy donors and cancer patients. The assay was immunoSEQ multiplex PCR, and TCRdb's table has in-frame clones only and misses some. The data contain 130,000 or so clones, around 94% of them singletons. Sequencing was performed on blood. Receptors were obtained from a man in his forties in good health.

The V call is TRBV2, the J call TRBJ1-5; D may be TRBD1 (5 bases). Germline V gives CDR1 SNHLY, CDR2 FYNNEI. V was shortened by 7 bases and J by 6 bases, with 13 bases between the two germline ends. The CDR3 extends over 13 amino acids. The CDR3 here is CASTPMGRQPQHF. The CDR3 DNA reads as TGTGCCAGCACTCCGATGGGGCGTCAGCCCCAGCATTTT.

This chain connects TRBV4-1 to TRBJ2-7, with 9 bases identical to TRBD1. CDR1 and CDR2 from the germline V gene are MGHRA and YSYEKL. V lost 6 bases and J lost 7; bases outside the gene matches: 13. The CDR3 sequence is 15 residues long. The CDR3 protein is CASRSYPGQGEEQYF. DNA of the CDR3: TGCGCCAGCAGATCCTACCCGGGACAGGGTGAAGAGCAGTACTTC.

This clone was recorded a few times. The chain uses TRBV9 and TRBJ2-1; 7 nucleotides line up with TRBD2. The CDR3 loop spans 14 amino acids. The ends lost 4 bases at V and 8 bases at J; junction bases unmatched: 9. Germline V CDR1 and CDR2: SGDLS, YYNGEE. The CDR3 sequence is CASSTTGGLDEQFF. CDR3 bases: TGTGCCAGCAGCACAACGGGAGGACTAGATGAGCAGTTCTTC.

The V and J genes are TRBV9 and TRBJ2-1; D not certain. CDR3 length equals 13 residues. Trimming removed 0 bases at V and 7 bases at J, with 8 bases between. From germline, CDR1 is SGDLS and CDR2 YYNGEE. In nucleotides, the CDR3 is TGTGCCAGCAGCGTAGGTAACAAAAATGAGCAGTTCTTC. Protein: CASSVGNKNEQFF. The variable domain in full, completed from reference TRBV9 and TRBJ2-1, reads DSGVTQTPKHLITATGQRVTLRCSPRSGDLSVYWYQQSLDQGLQFLIQYYNGEERAKGNILERFSAQQFPDLHSELNLSSLELGDSALYFCASSVGNKNEQFFGPGTRLTVL.

The V call is TRBV2, the J call TRBJ2-1, with D perhaps TRBD2 (5 bases). The CDR3 totals 15 residues. Per germline, CDR1 SNHLY and CDR2 FYNNEI. The germline V and J ends were trimmed by 1 base and 3 bases, with 10 bases remaining between them. CDR3 coding DNA: TGTGCCAGCAGTGAAGGGACGGGGTTCTACAATGAGCAGTTCTTC. This encodes CASSEGTGFYNEQFF.

The chain joins TRBV6-2 or TRBV6-3 to TRBJ2-5, with D uncertain. The CDR3 sequence is 12 residues long. The V end lost 6 bases, the J end lost 0 bases, and 5 bases lay between the germline ends. Germline-derived CDR1 and CDR2 are MNHEY and SVGEGT. CDR3 protein: CASSPYQETQYF. CDR3 nucleotides: TGTGCCAGCAGCCCGTACCAAGAGACCCAGTACTTC.

This clone was seen just once. This sequence joins TRBV25-1 and TRBJ1-6, with TRBD1 matching over 7 bases. There are 16 residues in the CDR3. The V gene's germline CDR1 is MGHDK and CDR2 SYGVNS. Trimming cost V 2 bases and J 9 bases; bases outside gene matches: 10. The CDR3 DNA sequence: TGTGCCAGCAGTGAAAGTTCGGGGCCAGGGGGTTCACCCCTCCACTTT. It codes for CASSESSGPGGSPLHF. The full variable domain, with the rest looked up from reference TRBV25-1 and TRBJ1-6, is EADIYQTPRYLVIGTGKKITLECSQTMGHDKMYWYQQDPGMELHLIHYSYGVNSTEKGDLSSESTVSRIRTEHFPLTLESARPSHTSQYLCASSESSGPGGSPLHFGNGTRLTVT.

The chain employs TRBV4-1 and TRBJ1-1, with D perhaps TRBD1 (6 bases). From germline, CDR1 is MGHRA and CDR2 YSYEKL. This CDR3 contains 11 residues. V gave up 3 bases and J gave up 8 bases, with 7 bases separating them. In nucleotides, the CDR3 is TGCGCCAGCAGCCAGGGGGCGGAAGCTTTCTTT. This gives the protein CASSQGAEAFF.

The count of this clone is one. The chain links TRBV29-1 to TRBJ1-1, with D possibly matching TRBD1 (5 bases). The ends were cut back, 4 bases at V and 1 base at J, with 13 bases in the middle. The CDR3 is 14 residues long. Per the germline V gene, CDR1 is SQVTM and CDR2 is ANQGSEA. In nucleotides, the CDR3 is TGCAGCGTTGCAATCCGAGGGGCGAACACTGAAGCTTTCTTT. Protein sequence: CSVAIRGANTEAFF. Full variable domain (missing parts from reference TRBV29-1 and TRBJ1-1): SAVISQKPSRDICQRGTSLTIQCQVDSQVTMMFWYRQQPGQSLTLIATANQGSEATYESGFVIDKFPISRPNLTFSTLTVSNMSPEDSSIYLCSVAIRGANTEAFFGQGTRLTVV.

The chain is built from TRBV5-4 and TRBJ1-1, with D perhaps TRBD1 (5 bases). The CDR3 has 14 amino acids. The germline CDR1 and CDR2 sequences are SGHNT and YYREEE (reference sequence). V lost 3 bases to trimming and J lost 0 bases, with 9 bases between them. CDR3: CASSWGFMNTEAFF. The CDR3 region has the DNA TGTGCCAGCAGCTGGGGCTTCATGAACACTGAAGCTTTCTTT.

The chain employs TRBV3-1 (or the pseudogene TRBV3-2) and TRBJ2-2; 9 nucleotides align to TRBD1. CDR3 length: 16 residues. Germline V gene data show CDR1 as LGHDT and CDR2 as YNNKEL (reference sequence). With V trimmed by 2 bases and J by 3 bases, 4 bases remained unmatched. The CDR3 loop reads CASSQRGTGYTGELFF. CDR3 DNA sequence: TGTGCCAGCAGCCAAAGGGGGACAGGGTACACCGGGGAGCTGTTTTTT.

This rearrangement joins TRBV24-1 to TRBJ2-1; D remains unclear. The CDR3 has 11 amino acids. The germline gives CDR1 KGHDR, CDR2 SFDVKD. V was shortened by 4 bases and J by 3 bases, with 0 bases between the two germline ends. The CDR3 bases are TGTGCCACCAGTGACTACAATGAGCAGTTCTTC. It yields the protein CATSDYNEQFF.

The gene calls are TRBV30 and TRBJ2-7; D gene uncertain. The CDR3 length is 13 residues. The germline V and J ends were trimmed by 0 bases and 6 bases, with 12 bases remaining between them. Per the germline V gene, CDR1 is GTSNPN and CDR2 is SVGIG (reference sequence). CDR3 sequence: CAWSVILSGEQYF. The CDR3 nucleotides read TGTGCCTGGAGTGTTATACTATCTGGCGAGCAGTACTTC.

The chain is built from TRBV6-5 and TRBJ1-3, with D possibly matching TRBD1 (6 bases). The length of the CDR3 is 16 residues. The germline V and J ends were trimmed by 2 bases and 0 bases, with 11 bases remaining between them. Germline V gene lookup returns CDR1 MNHEY and CDR2 SVGAGI. The CDR3 spells CASSYGQLSSGNTIYF. In DNA, the CDR3 is TGTGCCAGCAGTTACGGACAGTTATCCTCTGGAAACACCATATATTTT.

This sequence joins TRBV9 and TRBJ1-5; D ambiguous. The germline V gene has CDR1 SGDLS and CDR2 YYNGEE. The CDR3 extends over 14 amino acids. V shed 1 base and J shed 2 bases, with 7 bases lying between them. The CDR3 region is CASSVSWGNQPQHF. The CDR3 bases are TGTGCCAGCAGCGTATCGTGGGGCAATCAGCCCCAGCATTTT.

The chain recombines TRBV5-4 with TRBJ2-7; TRBD1 matches 7 bases. CDR3 length: 13 residues. Trimming took 2 bases from V and 4 from J; bases not matched to a gene: 3. CDR1 and CDR2 from the germline V gene are SGHNT and YYREEE (reference sequence). The CDR3 DNA reads as TGTGCCAGCAGCTTTGGACAGGATTACGAGCAGTACTTC. Amino acid sequence: CASSFGQDYEQYF.

CDR3 sequence (DNA): TGTGCCATCAGGCCTCAACAGGGCGCAGATACGCAGTATTTT. It encodes CAIRPQQGADTQYF. This rearrangement joins TRBV10-3 to TRBJ2-3, with a weak D call TRBD1 (6 bases). The CDR3 is 14 residues long. V was trimmed by 6 bases and J by 4 bases, leaving 14 bases between them. Germline assignment: CDR1 ENHRY and CDR2 SYGVKD.

V usage is TRBV29-1 and J usage is TRBJ1-1, with D possibly TRBD1 on 5 matching bases. The CDR3 is made up of 11 amino acids. Per the germline V gene, CDR1 is SQVTM and CDR2 is ANQGSEA. V dropped 3 bases and J dropped 4 bases, with 6 bases sitting between them. The CDR3 region is CSVDGGTEAFF. CDR3 coding DNA: TGCAGCGTTGACGGGGGCACTGAAGCTTTCTTT. Filled out from reference TRBV29-1 and TRBJ1-1, the complete variable domain reads SAVISQKPSRDICQRGTSLTIQCQVDSQVTMMFWYRQQPGQSLTLIATANQGSEATYESGFVIDKFPISRPNLTFSTLTVSNMSPEDSSIYLCSVDGGTEAFFGQGTRLTVV.